This TCR beta chain originates from a study of blood T cell repertoires in COVID-19. Looking at the study overall: COVID-19 samples collected from the United States, Italy and Spain covered acute and convalescent phases. PBMCs, B-cell-depleted T cells, or T cells were the source of the cDNA or gDNA that made up the material.

The germline V and J ends were trimmed by 3 bases and 7 bases, with 22 bases remaining between them. This CDR3 is 16 amino acids long. Per the germline V gene, CDR1 is MGHRA and CDR2 is YSYEKL. TCRdb keeps only in-frame clones here, not all; method: immunoSEQ multiplex PCR. Of around 60,000 clones listed, over 60% were seen once; the top ten hold 15% to 25%. The material sequenced was peripheral blood. V and J are TRBV4-1 and TRBJ2-7; D may be TRBD1 (7 bases). The sequence was collected from a man aged 25 to 40 with COVID-19, enrolled during active disease. For the CDR3, the DNA is TGCGCCAGCAGCCATGCCGGGACAGCCGCGGGACGGGAGCAGTACTTC. This gives the protein CASSHAGTAAGREQYF.